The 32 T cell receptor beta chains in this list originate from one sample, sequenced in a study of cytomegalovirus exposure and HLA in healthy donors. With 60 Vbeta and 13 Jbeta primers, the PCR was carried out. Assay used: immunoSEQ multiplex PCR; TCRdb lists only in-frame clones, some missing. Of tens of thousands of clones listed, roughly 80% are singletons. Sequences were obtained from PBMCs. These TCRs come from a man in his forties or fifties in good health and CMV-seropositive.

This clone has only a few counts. For the CDR3, the DNA is TGTGCCAGCAGTCCCCTGCTAGCGGTTGGGGATACGCAGTATTTT. This translates into CASSPLLAVGDTQYF. The rearrangement joins TRBV2 to TRBJ2-3; 7 bases align to TRBD2. The ends lost 5 bases at V and 6 bases at J; junction bases unmatched: 11. Germline loops: CDR1 SNHLY, CDR2 FYNNEI. The CDR3 extends over 15 amino acids.

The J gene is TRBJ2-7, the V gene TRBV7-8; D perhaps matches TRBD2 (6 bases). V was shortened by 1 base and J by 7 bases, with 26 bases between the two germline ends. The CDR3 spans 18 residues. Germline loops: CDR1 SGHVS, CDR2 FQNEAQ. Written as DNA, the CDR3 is TGTGCCAGCAGCTTAGGGGGGGACGGCGGGCCCTCTCCGGGGGAGCAGTACTTC. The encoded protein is CASSLGGDGGPSPGEQYF.

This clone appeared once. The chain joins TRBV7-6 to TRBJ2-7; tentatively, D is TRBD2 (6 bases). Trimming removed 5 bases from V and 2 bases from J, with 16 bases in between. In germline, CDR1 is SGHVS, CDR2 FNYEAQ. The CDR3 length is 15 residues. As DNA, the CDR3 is TGTGCCAGCAGCCTTCCAAGCGGGTACGCCTACGAGCAGTACTTC. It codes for CASSLPSGYAYEQYF.

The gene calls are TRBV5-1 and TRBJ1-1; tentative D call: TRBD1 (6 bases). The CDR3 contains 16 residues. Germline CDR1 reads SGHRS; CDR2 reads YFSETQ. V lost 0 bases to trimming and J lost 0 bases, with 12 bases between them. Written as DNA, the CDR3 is TGCGCCAGCAGCTTGGAGGGGGGGCCTATGAACACTGAAGCTTTCTTT. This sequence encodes CASSLEGGPMNTEAFF.

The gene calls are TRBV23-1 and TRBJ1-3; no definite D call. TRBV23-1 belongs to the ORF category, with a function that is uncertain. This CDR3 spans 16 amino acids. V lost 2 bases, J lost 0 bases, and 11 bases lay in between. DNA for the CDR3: TGCGCCAGCAGTCAAGACCCGGAGCCCTCTGGAAACACCATATATTTT. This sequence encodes CASSQDPEPSGNTIYF.

The CDR3 loop is CASSVAASSSDTQYF. The DNA of the CDR3 is TGTGCCAGCAGCGTAGCCGCTAGCTCGTCGGATACGCAGTATTTT. The V gene is TRBV9, the J gene TRBJ2-3; a possible D gene is TRBD2 (5 bases). The V gene lost 0 bases and the J gene lost 6 bases, with 14 bases spanning the gap. The germline V gene has CDR1 SGDLS and CDR2 YYNGEE. CDR3 size: 15 residues.

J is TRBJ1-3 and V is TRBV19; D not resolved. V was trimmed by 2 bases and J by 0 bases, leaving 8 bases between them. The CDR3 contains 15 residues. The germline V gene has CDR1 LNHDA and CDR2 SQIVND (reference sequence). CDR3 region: CASSIQAGSGNTIYF. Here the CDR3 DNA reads TGTGCCAGTAGTATACAGGCAGGCTCTGGAAACACCATATATTTT.

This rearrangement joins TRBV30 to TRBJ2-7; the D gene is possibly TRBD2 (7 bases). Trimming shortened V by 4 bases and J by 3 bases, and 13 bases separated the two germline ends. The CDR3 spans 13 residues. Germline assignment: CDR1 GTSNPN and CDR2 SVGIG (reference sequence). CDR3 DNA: TGTGCCTGGACTGGCGGGGGCAACTACGAGCAGTACTTC. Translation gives CAWTGGGNYEQYF.

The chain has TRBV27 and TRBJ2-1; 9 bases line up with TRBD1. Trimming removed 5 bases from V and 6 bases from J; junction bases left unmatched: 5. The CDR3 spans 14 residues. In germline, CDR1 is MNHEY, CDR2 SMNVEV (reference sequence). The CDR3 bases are TGTGCCAGCAGTCGGACGGACAGGGGCAATGAGCAGTTCTTC. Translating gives CASSRTDRGNEQFF.

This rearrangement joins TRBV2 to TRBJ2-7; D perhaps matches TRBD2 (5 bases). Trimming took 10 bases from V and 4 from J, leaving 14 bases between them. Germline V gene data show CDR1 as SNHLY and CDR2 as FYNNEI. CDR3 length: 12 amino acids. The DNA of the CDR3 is TGTGCCACCTTGAGCTCGGGGTACGAGCAGTACTTC. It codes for CATLSSGYEQYF.

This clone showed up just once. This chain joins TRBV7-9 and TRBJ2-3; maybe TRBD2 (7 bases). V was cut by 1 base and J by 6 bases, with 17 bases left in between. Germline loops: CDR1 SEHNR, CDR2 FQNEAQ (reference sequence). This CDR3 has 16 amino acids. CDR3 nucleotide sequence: TGTGCCAGCAGCTTAGATACGAGGGGGGGAACCGATACGCAGTATTTT. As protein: CASSLDTRGGTDTQYF.

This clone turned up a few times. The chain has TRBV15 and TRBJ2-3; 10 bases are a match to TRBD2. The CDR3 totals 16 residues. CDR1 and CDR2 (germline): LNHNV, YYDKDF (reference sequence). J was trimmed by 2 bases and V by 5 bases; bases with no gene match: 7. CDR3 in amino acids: CATSRGLAVATDTQYF. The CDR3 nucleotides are TGTGCCACCAGCCGCGGACTAGCGGTTGCCACAGATACGCAGTATTTT.

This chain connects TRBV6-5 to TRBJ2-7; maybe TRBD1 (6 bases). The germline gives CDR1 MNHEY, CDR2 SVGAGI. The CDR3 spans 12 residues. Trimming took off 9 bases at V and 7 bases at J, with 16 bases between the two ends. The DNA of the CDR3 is TGTGCCAGTCACAGGGCCGATGGGGAGCAGTACTTC. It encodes CASHRADGEQYF.

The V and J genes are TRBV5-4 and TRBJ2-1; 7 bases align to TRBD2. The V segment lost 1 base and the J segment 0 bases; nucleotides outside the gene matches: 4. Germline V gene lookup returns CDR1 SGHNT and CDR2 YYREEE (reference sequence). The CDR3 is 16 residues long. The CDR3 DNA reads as TGTGCCAGCAGCTTGAGTCTAGCGGACTCCTACAATGAGCAGTTCTTC. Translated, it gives CASSLSLADSYNEQFF.

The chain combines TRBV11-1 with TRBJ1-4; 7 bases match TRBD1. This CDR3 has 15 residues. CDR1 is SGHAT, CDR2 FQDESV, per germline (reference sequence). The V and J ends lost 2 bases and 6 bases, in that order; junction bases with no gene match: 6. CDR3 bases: TGTGCCAGCAGCTTATCGGGACAGTTACATGAAAAACTGTTTTTT. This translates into CASSLSGQLHEKLFF.

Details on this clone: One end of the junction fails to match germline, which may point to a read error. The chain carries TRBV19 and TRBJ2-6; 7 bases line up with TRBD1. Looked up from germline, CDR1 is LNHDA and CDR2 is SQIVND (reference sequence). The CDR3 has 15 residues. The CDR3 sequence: CASIDRAAGANGLTF. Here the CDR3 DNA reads TGTGCCAGTATTGACAGGGCTGCTGGGGCCAACGGCCTGACTTTC.

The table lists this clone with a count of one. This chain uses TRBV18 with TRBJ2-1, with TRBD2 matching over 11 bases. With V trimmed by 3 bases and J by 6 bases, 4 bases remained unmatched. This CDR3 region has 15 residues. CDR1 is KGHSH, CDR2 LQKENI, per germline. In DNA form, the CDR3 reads TGTGCCAGCTCACCCGGGACTAGCGGTGGCAATGAGCAGTTCTTC. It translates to CASSPGTSGGNEQFF. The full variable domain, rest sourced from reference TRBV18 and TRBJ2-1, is NAGVMQNPRHLVRRRGQEARLRCSPMKGHSHVYWYRQLPEEGLKFMVYLQKENIIDESGMPKERFSAEFPKEGPSILRIQQVVRGDSAAYFCASSPGTSGGNEQFFGPGTRLTVL.

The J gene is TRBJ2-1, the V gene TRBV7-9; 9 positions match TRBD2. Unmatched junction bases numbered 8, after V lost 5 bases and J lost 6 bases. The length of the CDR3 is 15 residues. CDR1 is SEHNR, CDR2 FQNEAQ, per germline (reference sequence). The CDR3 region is CASSPSRGRANEQFF. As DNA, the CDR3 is TGTGCCAGCAGCCCGTCCCGCGGGAGGGCCAATGAGCAGTTCTTC.

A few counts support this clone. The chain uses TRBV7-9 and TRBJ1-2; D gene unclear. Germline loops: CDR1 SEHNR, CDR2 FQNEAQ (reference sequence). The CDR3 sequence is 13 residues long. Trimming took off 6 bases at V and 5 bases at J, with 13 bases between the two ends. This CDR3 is CASSKTDPYGYTF. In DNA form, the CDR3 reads TGTGCCAGCAGTAAAACAGACCCGTATGGCTACACCTTC.

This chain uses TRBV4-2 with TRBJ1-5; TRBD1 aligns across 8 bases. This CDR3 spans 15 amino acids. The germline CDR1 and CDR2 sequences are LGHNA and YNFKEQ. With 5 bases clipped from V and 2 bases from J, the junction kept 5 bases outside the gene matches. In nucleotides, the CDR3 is TGTGCCAGCAGCGCAGGGGGCTTTGGCAATCAGCCCCAGCATTTT. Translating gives CASSAGGFGNQPQHF.

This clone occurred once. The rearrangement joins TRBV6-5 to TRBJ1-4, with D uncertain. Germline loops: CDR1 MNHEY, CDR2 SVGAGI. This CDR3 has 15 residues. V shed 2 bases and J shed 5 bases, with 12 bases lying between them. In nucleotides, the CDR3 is TGTGCCAGCAGTTACGGCGGAAGGGAGAATGAAAAACTGTTTTTT. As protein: CASSYGGRENEKLFF.

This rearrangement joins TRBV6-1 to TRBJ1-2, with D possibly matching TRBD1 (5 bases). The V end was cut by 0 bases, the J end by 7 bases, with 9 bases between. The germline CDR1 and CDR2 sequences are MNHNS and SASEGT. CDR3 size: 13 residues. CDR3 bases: TGTGCCAGCAGTGAAGCGGGGGGTGGTGGCTACACCTTC. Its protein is CASSEAGGGGYTF.

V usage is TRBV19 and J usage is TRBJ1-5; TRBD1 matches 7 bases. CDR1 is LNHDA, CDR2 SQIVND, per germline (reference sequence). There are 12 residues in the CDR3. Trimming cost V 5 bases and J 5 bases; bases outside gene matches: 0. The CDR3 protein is CASSQGDQPQHF. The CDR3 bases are TGTGCCAGTAGTCAGGGGGATCAGCCCCAGCATTTT.

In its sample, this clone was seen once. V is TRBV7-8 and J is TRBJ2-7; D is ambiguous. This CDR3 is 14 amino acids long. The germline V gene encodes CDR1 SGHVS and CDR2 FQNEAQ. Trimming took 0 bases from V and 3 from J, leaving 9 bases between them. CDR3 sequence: CASSLAIRNYEQYF. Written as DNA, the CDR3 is TGTGCCAGCAGCTTAGCCATCAGGAACTACGAGCAGTACTTC.

The CDR3 spells CASSTFQEAADTQYF. Written as DNA, the CDR3 is TGTGCCAGCAGCACTTTTCAGGAGGCGGCAGATACGCAGTATTTT. The chain employs TRBV7-8 and TRBJ2-3; D is perhaps TRBD2 (5 bases). The V end was cut by 5 bases, the J end by 4 bases, with 16 bases between. The germline CDR1 and CDR2 sequences are SGHVS and FQNEAQ. The CDR3 runs to 15 residues.

The CDR3 reads CAASGTSGSAYEQYF. CDR3 nucleotide sequence: TGTGCCGCCAGCGGGACTAGCGGGAGCGCCTACGAGCAGTACTTC. V gene TRBV6-1 combines with J gene TRBJ2-5, with TRBD2 identical over 14 bases. TRBJ2-7 matches the DNA end more closely, so the J call is doubtful. The germline V gene has CDR1 MNHNS and CDR2 SASEGT. The CDR3 totals 15 residues.

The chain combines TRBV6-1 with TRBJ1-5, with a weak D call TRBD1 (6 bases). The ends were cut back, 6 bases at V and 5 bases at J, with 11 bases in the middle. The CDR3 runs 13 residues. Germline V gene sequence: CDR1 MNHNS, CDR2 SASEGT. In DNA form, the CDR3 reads TGTGCCAGCAGGCCACAGGGAGATCAGCCCCAGCATTTT. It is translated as CASRPQGDQPQHF.

CDR3 amino acids: CASSPTSTDTQYF. The CDR3 nucleotides read TGTGCCAGCAGCCCGACTAGCACAGATACGCAGTATTTT. This sequence joins TRBV7-3 and TRBJ2-3, with D uncertain. CDR3 length: 13 amino acids. V was clipped by 5 bases and J by 0 bases, with 6 bases between them. The V gene's germline CDR1 is SGHTA and CDR2 FQGTGA. The full variable domain, its missing parts supplied by reference TRBV7-3 and TRBJ2-3, is GAGVSQTPSNKVTEKGKYVELRCDPISGHTALYWYRQSLGQGPEFLIYFQGTGAADDSGLPNDRFFAVRPEGSVSTLKIQRTERGDSAVYLCASSPTSTDTQYFGPGTRLTVL.

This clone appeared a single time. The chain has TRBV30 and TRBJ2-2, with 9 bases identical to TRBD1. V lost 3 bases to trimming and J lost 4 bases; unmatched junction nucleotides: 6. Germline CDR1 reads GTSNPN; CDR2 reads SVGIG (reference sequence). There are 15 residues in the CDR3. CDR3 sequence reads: CAWRTGGAGTGELFF. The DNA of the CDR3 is TGTGCCTGGAGGACAGGGGGTGCAGGCACCGGGGAGCTGTTTTTT.

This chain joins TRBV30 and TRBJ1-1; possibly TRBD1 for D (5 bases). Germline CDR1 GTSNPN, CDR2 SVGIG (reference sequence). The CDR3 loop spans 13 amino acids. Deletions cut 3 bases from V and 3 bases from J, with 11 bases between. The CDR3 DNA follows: TGTGCCTGGAGGGCCGACAGTTACACTGAAGCTTTCTTT. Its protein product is CAWRADSYTEAFF.

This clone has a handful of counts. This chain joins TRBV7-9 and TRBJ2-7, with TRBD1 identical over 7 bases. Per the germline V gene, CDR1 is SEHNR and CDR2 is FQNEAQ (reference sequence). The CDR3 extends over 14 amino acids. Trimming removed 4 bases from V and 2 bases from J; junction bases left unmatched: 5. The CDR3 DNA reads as TGTGCCAGCAGCTCCCGGGACAGCGCCTACGAGCAGTACTTC. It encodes CASSSRDSAYEQYF.

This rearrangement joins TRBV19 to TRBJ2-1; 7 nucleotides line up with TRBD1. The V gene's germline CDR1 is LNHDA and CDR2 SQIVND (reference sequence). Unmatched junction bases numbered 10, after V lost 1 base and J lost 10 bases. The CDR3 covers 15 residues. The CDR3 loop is CASSIGQGLRVEQFF. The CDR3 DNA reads TGTGCCAGTAGTATAGGACAGGGTCTAAGAGTGGAGCAGTTCTTC.